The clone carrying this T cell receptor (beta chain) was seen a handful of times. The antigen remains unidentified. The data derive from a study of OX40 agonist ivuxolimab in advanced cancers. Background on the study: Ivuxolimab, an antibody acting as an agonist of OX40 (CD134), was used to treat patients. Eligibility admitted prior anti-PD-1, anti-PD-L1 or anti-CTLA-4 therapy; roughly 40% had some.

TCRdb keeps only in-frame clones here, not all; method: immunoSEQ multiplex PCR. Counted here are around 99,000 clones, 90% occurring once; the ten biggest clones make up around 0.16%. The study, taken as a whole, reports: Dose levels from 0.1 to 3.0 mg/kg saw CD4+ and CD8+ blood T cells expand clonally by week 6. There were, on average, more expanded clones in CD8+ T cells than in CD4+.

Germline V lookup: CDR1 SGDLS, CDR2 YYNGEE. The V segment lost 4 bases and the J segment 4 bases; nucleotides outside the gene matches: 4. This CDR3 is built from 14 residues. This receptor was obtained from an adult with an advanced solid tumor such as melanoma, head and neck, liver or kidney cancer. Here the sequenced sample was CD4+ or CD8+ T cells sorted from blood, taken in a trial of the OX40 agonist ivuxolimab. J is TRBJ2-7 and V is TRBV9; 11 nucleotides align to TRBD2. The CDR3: CASSQGLAVYEQYF. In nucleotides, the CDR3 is TGTGCCAGCAGCCAGGGACTAGCGGTGTACGAGCAGTACTTC.